One and the same sample provided the 23 T cell receptor beta chains below, sequenced in a study of T cell repertoires in cytomegalovirus infection (dated by TCRdb to between 2018 and 2021). For these TCRs, the target antigens are not known. These reads were obtained on an Illumina HiSeq 1500. TCRdb itself trimmed the public reads at Q25 with fastp, ran MiXCR and retained productive beta chains. Rows merge per CDR3 protein into single entries with the most common DNA and genes. The sample records 750,000 to 900,000 distinct CDR3 sequences, 25% to 30% of which are singletons. In total, the top ten clones hold about an eighth of the sample. The meaning of the sample's treatment or condition label: in vitro stimulation with specific CMV peptide epitopes to enrich CMV-specific T cells. The sample was cultured CD8+ T cells from PBMCs, taken from culture after CMV antigen stimulation. Receptors were obtained from a human donor in good health (CMV status not recorded). Some clones in this sample may be carry-over from other donors' samples.

The gene calls are TRBV7-2 and TRBJ2-1; possibly TRBD2 for D (7 bases). CDR3 length: 14 residues. V lost 1 base, J lost 7 bases, and 11 bases lay in between. Germline CDR1 is SGHTA and CDR2 is FQGNSA. CDR3 DNA: TGTGCCAGCAGCTTAGTGGGGGGGCAGAATGAGCAGTTCTTC. Residues: CASSLVGGQNEQFF.

There are a few counts of this clonotype. The CDR3 is CASCDDPSGGTDTQYF. The DNA for the CDR3 is TGTGCCAGTTGCGACGACCCTAGCGGGGGGACAGATACGCAGTATTTT. The chain employs TRBV6-8 and TRBJ2-3; TRBD2 agrees at 11 bases. Unmatched junction bases numbered 11, after V lost 9 bases and J lost 3 bases. The CDR3 has 16 residues. Looked up from germline, CDR1 is MNHGY and CDR2 is SAAAGT.

This clonotype was seen only a few times. This chain connects TRBV19 to TRBJ2-7; 9 nucleotides match TRBD2. This CDR3 contains 15 residues. Losses at the gene ends were 5 bases for V and 0 bases for J; bases not matched to a gene: 5. Germline assignment: CDR1 LNHDA and CDR2 SQIVND (reference sequence). Here the CDR3 DNA reads TGTGCCAGTAGTCCGGGACTAGCCAGCTCCTACGAGCAGTACTTC. Translating it yields CASSPGLASSYEQYF.

This clonotype was found a few times. The chain is built from TRBV5-8 and TRBJ2-1; 12 bases align to TRBD2. This CDR3 has 15 residues. Germline CDR1 and CDR2: SGHTS and YDEGEE. The junction had 5 bases not matched to a gene; V was cut back by 0 bases and J by 10 bases. This CDR3 is CASSLAGLAGREQFF. In nucleotides, the CDR3 is TGTGCCAGCAGCTTGGCGGGACTAGCGGGCCGGGAGCAGTTCTTC.

The chain employs TRBV7-8 and TRBJ1-5; 7 nucleotides match TRBD1. Germline CDR1 SGHVS, CDR2 FQNEAQ. The CDR3 length is 16 residues. Trimming removed 0 bases from V and 0 bases from J; junction bases left unmatched: 2. As DNA, the CDR3 is TGTGCCAGCAGCTTAGCGGGACAGTATAGCAATCAGCCCCAGCATTTT. Translation: CASSLAGQYSNQPQHF.

This clonotype was observed at least ten times. This rearrangement joins TRBV7-8 to TRBJ2-3; weak D call: TRBD2 (7 bases). This CDR3 is 15 amino acids long. The germline V gene has CDR1 SGHVS and CDR2 FQNEAQ. The V end lost 2 bases, the J end lost 4 bases, and 13 bases lay between the germline ends. The CDR3 loop reads CASSLLGGAADTQYF. The CDR3, as DNA: TGTGCCAGCAGCTTATTGGGGGGGGCCGCAGATACGCAGTATTTT.

The table lists this clonotype with a few counts. The chain has TRBV6-2 or TRBV6-3 and TRBJ2-1; D ambiguous. This CDR3 is built from 14 residues. CDR1 and CDR2 from the germline V gene are MNHEY and SVGEGT. The V end lost 6 bases, the J end lost 8 bases, and 17 bases lay between the germline ends. CDR3 in amino acids: CASSPLTLWDEQFF. The CDR3 nucleotides read TGTGCCAGCAGCCCCTTGACCCTCTGGGATGAGCAGTTCTTC.

This clonotype was picked up many times. The chain carries TRBV6-1 and TRBJ2-3; 13 bases align to TRBD2. Germline V CDR1 and CDR2: MNHNS, SASEGT. This CDR3 spans 16 amino acids. V shed 6 bases and J 2 bases; nucleotides not matched to a gene: 5. CDR3 amino acids: CASSGLAGVFTDTQYF. As DNA, the CDR3 is TGTGCCAGCAGCGGACTAGCGGGGGTCTTCACAGATACGCAGTATTTT.

This clonotype was seen at least ten times. V usage is TRBV7-9 and J usage is TRBJ1-4, with 7 positions matching TRBD1. In germline, CDR1 is SEHNR, CDR2 FQNEAQ (reference sequence). This CDR3 is built from 16 residues. The J segment lost 2 bases and the V segment lost 0 bases, leaving 3 bases of the junction unmatched. The chain's CDR3 is CASSLARGQTNEKLFF. DNA of the CDR3: TGTGCCAGCAGCTTAGCGCGGGGACAGACTAATGAAAAACTGTTTTTT.

This clonotype was recorded at least ten times. The gene calls are TRBV7-8 and TRBJ2-7; TRBD2 might be the D (5 bases). Trimming removed 7 bases at V and 0 bases at J, with 19 bases between. CDR1 SGHVS and CDR2 FQNEAQ come from the germline V gene. The CDR3 has 16 amino acids. The CDR3 loop is CASNSPLDSHSYEQYF. The CDR3 region has the DNA TGTGCCAGCAACTCCCCTCTGGACTCGCACTCCTACGAGCAGTACTTC.

This clonotype was seen many times. V gene TRBV7-8 combines with J gene TRBJ2-5, with D maybe TRBD2 (6 bases). This CDR3 contains 15 residues. With 6 bases removed from V and 5 bases from J, the gap between germline ends came to 19 bases. Germline assignment: CDR1 SGHVS and CDR2 FQNEAQ. This CDR3 reads CASSPSDYGSETQYF. In nucleotides, the CDR3 is TGTGCCAGCAGTCCTTCGGACTACGGTTCGGAGACCCAGTACTTC. Using reference TRBV7-8 and TRBJ2-5 for the parts outside the CDR3, the full variable domain is GAGVSQSPRYKVAKRGQDVALRCDPISGHVSLFWYQQALGQGPEFLTYFQNEAQLDKSGLPSDRFFAERPEGSVSTLKIQRTQQEDSAVYLCASSPSDYGSETQYFGPGTRLLVL.

This chain connects TRBV7-3 to TRBJ1-1; 9 bases align to TRBD1. The CDR3 contains 16 residues. Germline CDR1 is SGHTA and CDR2 is FQGTGA. V trimming: 5 bases; J trimming: 5 bases; junction bases outside the gene matches: 12. CDR3 amino acids: CASSPGTGLTGTEAFF. CDR3 nucleotide sequence: TGTGCCAGCAGCCCCGGGACAGGGCTTACTGGGACTGAAGCTTTCTTT.

This clonotype was observed a few times. The chain couples TRBV19 to TRBJ1-4; 7 bases line up with TRBD1. The CDR3 has 15 amino acids. Germline trimming cut 5 bases from V and 8 bases from J; bases unmatched to any gene: 11. Germline loops: CDR1 LNHDA, CDR2 SQIVND (reference sequence). The CDR3 spells CASSPKGAPEEKLFF. In DNA, the CDR3 is TGTGCCAGTAGTCCCAAGGGGGCGCCGGAGGAAAAACTGTTTTTT.

The chain carries TRBV18 and TRBJ2-1, with D perhaps TRBD1 (5 bases). V dropped 7 bases and J dropped 4 bases, with 14 bases sitting between them. The CDR3 consists of 14 residues. Per the germline V gene, CDR1 is KGHSH and CDR2 is LQKENI. CDR3 residues: CASFPTGHYNEQFF. Written as DNA, the CDR3 is TGTGCCAGCTTCCCGACCGGACATTACAATGAGCAGTTCTTC.

The rearrangement joins TRBV24-1 to TRBJ2-3, with 12 bases matching TRBD1. V shed 8 bases, J shed 3 bases, and the junction held 2 bases outside the gene matches. CDR3 length: 14 amino acids. The germline CDR1 and CDR2 sequences are KGHDR and SFDVKD. The chain's CDR3 is CATKGQGATDTQYF. CDR3 coding DNA: TGTGCCACCAAGGGACAGGGGGCAACAGATACGCAGTATTTT.

The chain carries TRBV5-1 and TRBJ2-7; 7 bases fit TRBD2. Trimming at V came to 4 bases and at J to 3 bases, leaving 10 bases not matched to a gene. The CDR3 runs 15 residues. The V gene's germline CDR1 is SGHRS and CDR2 YFSETQ. The CDR3 loop is CASSKSGGSYYEQYF. As DNA, the CDR3 is TGCGCCAGCAGCAAATCCGGGGGGAGCTACTACGAGCAGTACTTC. The full variable domain, in which reference TRBV5-1 and TRBJ2-7 provide the parts outside the CDR3, is KAGVTQTPRYLIKTRGQQVTLSCSPISGHRSVSWYQQTPGQGLQFLFEYFSETQRNKGNFPGRFSGRQFSNSRSEMNVSTLELGDSALYLCASSKSGGSYYEQYFGPGTRLTVT.

This clonotype came up a few times. DNA for the CDR3: TGTGCCAGCAGCTCTTCCGGGACCTACGAGCAGTACTTC. This gives the protein CASSSSGTYEQYF. This sequence joins TRBV11-3 and TRBJ2-7, with D perhaps matching TRBD2 (5 bases). Trimming stripped 4 bases from V and 2 bases from J, with 9 bases between. Germline V lookup: CDR1 SGHNT, CDR2 YENEEA. This CDR3 has 13 amino acids.

This clonotype was detected many times. The V gene is TRBV7-9, the J gene TRBJ2-1; TRBD2 matches 8 bases. V lost 0 bases, J lost 6 bases, and 10 bases stayed unmatched. There are 17 residues in the CDR3. Germline V lookup: CDR1 SEHNR, CDR2 FQNEAQ (reference sequence). CDR3 sequence reads: CASSLATSGPPFNEQFF. CDR3 sequence (DNA): TGTGCCAGCAGCTTAGCTACTAGCGGCCCCCCCTTCAATGAGCAGTTCTTC.

This clonotype has more than one count but fewer than ten. The chain is built from TRBV7-8 and TRBJ2-5; D is unclear. Germline lookup yields CDR1 SGHVS and CDR2 FQNEAQ. Trimming removed 2 bases from V and 5 bases from J, with 9 bases in between. The CDR3 extends over 13 amino acids. The DNA of the CDR3 is TGTGCCAGCAGCTTAAGATGGAAGGAGACCCAGTACTTC. Translating it yields CASSLRWKETQYF.

This clonotype occurred many times. The chain is built from TRBV19 and TRBJ2-1; D possibly uses TRBD1 or TRBD2 (6 bases each). V lost 9 bases, J lost 7 bases, and 19 bases lay in between. Per germline, CDR1 LNHDA and CDR2 SQIVND (reference sequence). The CDR3 spans 14 residues. CDR3 residues: CASLAKGGRNEQFF. Here the CDR3 DNA reads TGTGCCAGCCTCGCAAAGGGGGGCAGGAATGAGCAGTTCTTC.

As regards this clonotype: Since a much larger clone is just one base distant, this may be a read error. This rearrangement joins TRBV7-2 to TRBJ1-1; possible D gene TRBD1, 5 bases. Germline V CDR1 and CDR2: SGHTA, FQGNSA. The CDR3 consists of 15 residues. The CDR3 bases are TGTGCCAGCAACTTATTTTCAGGGACGAACACTGAAGCTTTCTTT. Protein product: CASNLFSGTNTEAFF.

V gene TRBV2 combines with J gene TRBJ1-1; 8 positions match TRBD1. The CDR3 totals 15 residues. J gave up 4 bases and V 3 bases, and 7 bases lay outside the gene matches. Looked up from germline, CDR1 is SNHLY and CDR2 is FYNNEI. CDR3: CASSDPGQGSTEAFF. CDR3 DNA sequence: TGTGCCAGCAGTGACCCTGGACAGGGAAGCACTGAAGCTTTCTTT.

This chain joins TRBV4-1 and TRBJ1-1, with TRBD1 as a possible D gene (5 bases). The V end lost 0 bases, the J end lost 4 bases, and 6 bases lay between the germline ends. There are 13 residues in the CDR3. CDR1 MGHRA and CDR2 YSYEKL come from the germline V gene. The CDR3 spells CASSQDGTTEAFF. Here the CDR3 DNA reads TGCGCCAGCAGCCAAGATGGGACCACTGAAGCTTTCTTT.